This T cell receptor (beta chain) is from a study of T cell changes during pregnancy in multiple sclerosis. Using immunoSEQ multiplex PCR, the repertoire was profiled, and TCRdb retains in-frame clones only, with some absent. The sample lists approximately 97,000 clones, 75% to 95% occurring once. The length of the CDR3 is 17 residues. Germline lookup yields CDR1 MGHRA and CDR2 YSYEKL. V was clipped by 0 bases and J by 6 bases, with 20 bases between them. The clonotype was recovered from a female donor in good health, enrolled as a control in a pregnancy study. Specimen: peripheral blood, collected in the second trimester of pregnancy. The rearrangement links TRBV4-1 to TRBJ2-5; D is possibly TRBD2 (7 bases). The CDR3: CASSQESGGRIGKTQYF. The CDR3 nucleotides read TGCGCCAGCAGCCAAGAATCCGGGGGGCGAATTGGAAAGACCCAGTACTTC.